This TCR beta chain emerged from a study of cytomegalovirus exposure and HLA in healthy donors. Turning to the study itself: The 90 to 150 validation repertoires used the same platform as the 650 to 800 first-cohort repertoires, a later analysis reported.

Worth noting for this clone: The antigen is undetermined.

Germline CDR1 MDHEN, CDR2 SYDVKM. Between the trimmed V and J ends, which lost 5 bases and 2 bases, there was a span of 13 bases. The CDR3 sequence is 15 residues long. The assay was immunoSEQ multiplex PCR, and TCRdb's table has in-frame clones only and misses some. The table shows around 190,000 clones, with roughly 86% occurring only once. Study-level findings and limits: The investigators catalogued 150 or so TCR beta chains as cytomegalovirus-associated. In vitro confirmation showed three CMV-associated chains to be CMV antigen specific.

This chain connects TRBV28 to TRBJ1-5; D ambiguous. This sequence originates from a man aged 25 to 40 in good health and CMV-seropositive. Sequenced: PBMCs. CDR3 in amino acids: CASSPTLSGNQPQHF. CDR3 in DNA: TGTGCCAGCAGTCCGACATTAAGTGGCAATCAGCCCCAGCATTTT.